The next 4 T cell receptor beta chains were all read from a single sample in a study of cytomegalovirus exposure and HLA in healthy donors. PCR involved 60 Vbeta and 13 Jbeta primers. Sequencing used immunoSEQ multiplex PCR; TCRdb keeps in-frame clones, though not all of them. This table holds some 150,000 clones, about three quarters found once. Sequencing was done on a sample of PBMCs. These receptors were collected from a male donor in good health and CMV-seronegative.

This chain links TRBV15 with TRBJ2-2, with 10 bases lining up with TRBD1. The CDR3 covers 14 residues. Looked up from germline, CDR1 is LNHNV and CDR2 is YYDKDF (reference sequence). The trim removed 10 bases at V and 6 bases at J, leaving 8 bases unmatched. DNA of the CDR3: TGTGCCATCGGGACAGGGGTTTTCGCCGGGGAGCTGTTTTTT. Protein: CAIGTGVFAGELFF.

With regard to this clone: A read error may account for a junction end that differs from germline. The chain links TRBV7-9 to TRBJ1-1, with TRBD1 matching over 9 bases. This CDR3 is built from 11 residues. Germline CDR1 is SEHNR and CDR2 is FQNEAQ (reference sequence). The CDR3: CSSRDRVGAFF. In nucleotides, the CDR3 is TGTTCCAGCAGGGACAGGGTAGGAGCTTTCTTT.

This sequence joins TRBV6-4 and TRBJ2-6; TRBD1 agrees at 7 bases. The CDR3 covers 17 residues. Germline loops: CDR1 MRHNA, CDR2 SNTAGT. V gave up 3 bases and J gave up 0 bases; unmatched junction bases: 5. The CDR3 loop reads CASSEQGSHSGANVLTF. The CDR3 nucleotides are TGTGCCAGCAGTGAACAGGGGAGCCACTCTGGGGCCAACGTCCTGACTTTC.

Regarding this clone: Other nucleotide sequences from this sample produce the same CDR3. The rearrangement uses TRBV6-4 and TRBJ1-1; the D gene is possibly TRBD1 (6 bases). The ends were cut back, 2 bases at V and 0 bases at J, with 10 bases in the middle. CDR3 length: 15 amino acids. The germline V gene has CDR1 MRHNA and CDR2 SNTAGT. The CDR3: CASSDAGQMNTEAFF. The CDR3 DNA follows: TGTGCCAGCAGTGACGCCGGACAGATGAACACTGAAGCTTTCTTT.